This TCR beta chain was found in a study of T cells in Graves' hyperthyroidism and ophthalmopathy. The hyperthyroidism was newly diagnosed and had lasted under 2 months; the patients were aged 18 to 65. Diagnosis rested on symptoms, serum thyroxine and TRAb, thyroid ultrasound, and orbital computed tomography. It was 8 to 10 ml of fresh peripheral blood that supplied the PBMCs. RNA transcripts were the template for amplifying TCR beta CDR3 regions. A set of HTBI primers served as the primers for a first-round RT-PCR of the TCR CDR3. TCRdb reanalysed the multiplex PCR reads using MiXCR and keeps one entry per CDR3 protein. The table has about 360,000 distinct CDR3 sequences, approximately 19% seen once. This clonotype was counted once. Its antigen is unidentified. The CDR3 totals 15 residues. The V and J ends lost 7 bases and 7 bases, in that order; junction bases with no gene match: 12. Germline CDR1 is MDHEN and CDR2 is SYDVKM.

Study observations and caveats: Prediction of ophthalmopathy progression came a median roughly 6.6 months pre-onset.

Sequencing input: blood. The sequence was obtained from a young woman with Graves' hyperthyroidism. This chain links TRBV28 with TRBJ1-5; TRBD1 agrees at 8 bases. The DNA of the CDR3 is TGTGCCAGCAACCTAGGACAGGGCATGGGGCAGCCCCAGCATTTT. It translates to CASNLGQGMGQPQHF.